These 20 T cell receptor beta chains were all obtained from the same sample, sequenced in a study of T cell repertoires in aging, cancer and after chemotherapy. TCR beta rearrangements were amplified from peripheral blood genomic DNA. Rearranged V-D-J TRB sequences were amplified with a mixed TRB-A/B primer pool. TCRdb analysed the multiplex PCR reads with MiXCR anew, one entry per CDR3 protein. Of approximately 3,300 distinct CDR3 sequences listed, over 40% are singletons. Sequencing was done on a sample of blood. These receptors were obtained from a human donor with a solid tumor.

The genes are TRBV6-5 and TRBJ2-1, with D uncertain. The germline CDR1 and CDR2 sequences are MNHEY and SVGAGI. Trimming took off 6 bases at V and 2 bases at J, with 5 bases between the two ends. The CDR3 totals 12 residues. CDR3 amino acids: CASSRPYNEQFF. DNA for the CDR3: TGTGCCAGCAGCCGACCCTACAATGAGCAGTTCTTC.

The rearrangement links TRBV19 to TRBJ2-7; D remains unclear. Per germline, CDR1 LNHDA and CDR2 SQIVND (reference sequence). V was cut by 6 bases and J by 2 bases, with 14 bases left in between. The CDR3 consists of 14 residues. CDR3: CASSPNKGPYEQYF. The CDR3 DNA reads as TGTGCCAGTAGCCCTAACAAGGGTCCCTACGAGCAGTACTTC.

The rearrangement joins TRBV19 to TRBJ2-2; TRBD2 might be the D (6 bases). Germline CDR1 and CDR2: LNHDA and SQIVND (reference sequence). This CDR3 is 14 amino acids long. V lost 10 bases, J lost 6 bases, and 18 bases lay in between. The CDR3 loop reads CATSVGGTAGELFF. DNA for the CDR3: TGTGCCACTAGCGTTGGGGGAACGGCCGGGGAGCTGTTTTTT.

CDR3 coding DNA: TGTGCCAGCAGCTTAATACCGACAGGGGATGGCTACACCTTC. Translation gives CASSLIPTGDGYTF. This sequence joins TRBV7-9 and TRBJ1-2; 8 bases agree with TRBD1. CDR1 SEHNR and CDR2 FQNEAQ come from the germline V gene (reference sequence). The CDR3 runs to 14 residues. J was trimmed by 6 bases and V by 2 bases; bases with no gene match: 5. Using reference TRBV7-9 and TRBJ1-2 for the parts outside the CDR3, the full variable domain is DTGVSQNPRHKITKRGQNVTFRCDPISEHNRLYWYRQTLGQGPEFLTYFQNEAQLEKSRLLSDRFSAERPKGSFSTLEIQRTEQGDSAMYLCASSLIPTGDGYTFGSGTRLTVV.

This clonotype has more than one count but fewer than ten. The V call is TRBV7-2, the J call TRBJ2-1; TRBD2 aligns across 7 bases. Germline V gene data show CDR1 as SGHTA and CDR2 as FQGNSA. The CDR3 is 15 amino acids. Germline trimming cut 1 base from V and 7 bases from J; bases unmatched to any gene: 7. The CDR3 DNA is TGTGCCAGCAGCTTAGGGGGACTACGTCGGAATGAGCAGTTCTTC. Translated: CASSLGGLRRNEQFF.

Only a few counts were recorded for this clonotype. The chain has TRBV11-2 and TRBJ1-4, with 9 bases matching TRBD1. The CDR3 is 14 amino acids. J gave up 4 bases and V 4 bases, and 1 base lay outside the gene matches. Germline V CDR1 and CDR2: SGHAT, FQNNGV. CDR3 amino acids: CASSSTGGNEKLFF. The CDR3 coding sequence is TGTGCCAGCAGCTCGACAGGGGGTAATGAAAAACTGTTTTTT. Variable domain in full (rest from reference TRBV11-2 and TRBJ1-4): EAGVAQSPRYKIIEKRQSVAFWCNPISGHATLYWYQQILGQGPKLLIQFQNNGVVDDSQLPKDRFSAERLKGVDSTLKIQPAKLEDSAVYLCASSSTGGNEKLFFGSGTQLSVL.

This rearrangement joins TRBV20-1 to TRBJ2-7, with 11 bases identical to TRBD2. Germline loops: CDR1 DFQATT, CDR2 SNEGSKA (reference sequence). The length of the CDR3 is 16 residues. The V and J ends lost 0 bases and 5 bases, in that order; junction bases with no gene match: 9. Here the CDR3 DNA reads TGCAGTGCTAGAGAATCCCCTCTAGCGGGGGGAGACGAGCAGTACTTC. As protein: CSARESPLAGGDEQYF.

This chain uses TRBV7-2 with TRBJ2-5; TRBD2 aligns across 11 bases. Germline V gives CDR1 SGHTA, CDR2 FQGNSA. V shed 7 bases, J shed 1 base, and the junction held 11 bases outside the gene matches. The CDR3 has 17 amino acids. CDR3 region: CASTFSGGAFSQETQYF. CDR3 bases: TGTGCCAGCACCTTTAGCGGGGGGGCGTTTTCCCAAGAGACCCAGTACTTC.

The genes are TRBV6-5 and TRBJ2-3; 8 nucleotides match TRBD2. With 2 bases clipped from V and 10 bases from J, the junction kept 14 bases outside the gene matches. This CDR3 has 16 amino acids. Germline loops: CDR1 MNHEY, CDR2 SVGAGI. CDR3 amino acids: CASSYPTSGLRGPQYF. The DNA of the CDR3 is TGTGCCAGCAGTTACCCTACTAGCGGTCTTAGGGGTCCGCAGTATTTT.

The CDR3 reads CASAPGTHPKANVLTF. The CDR3 DNA follows: TGCGCCAGCGCCCCCGGGACTCACCCAAAGGCCAACGTCCTGACTTTC. The chain links TRBV5-1 to TRBJ2-6; TRBD2 is a possible D gene (6 bases). The CDR3 has 16 amino acids. The V and J ends lost 7 bases and 6 bases respectively, with 20 bases between them. Germline V gene lookup returns CDR1 SGHRS and CDR2 YFSETQ.

Here the CDR3 reads CASSILGKETQYF. The CDR3 DNA is TGTGCCAGTAGTATTCTGGGCAAAGAGACCCAGTACTTC. The chain combines TRBV19 with TRBJ2-5; D remains ambiguous. Trimming cost V 3 bases and J 3 bases, with 8 bases left between them. The germline gives CDR1 LNHDA, CDR2 SQIVND (reference sequence). The CDR3 spans 13 residues.

This clonotype turned up a few times. The chain employs TRBV12-3 or TRBV12-4 and TRBJ2-7; the D is unclear. The length of the CDR3 is 14 residues. V was clipped by 1 base and J by 0 bases, with 7 bases between them. CDR3 nucleotide sequence: TGTGCCAGCAGTTTAGGGGCGAGCTCCTACGAGCAGTACTTC. Translation: CASSLGASSYEQYF.

This chain uses TRBV28 with TRBJ1-2; weak D call: TRBD1 (5 bases). Trimming pared 8 bases from V and 10 bases from J, leaving 14 bases between. This CDR3 spans 11 amino acids. The germline gives CDR1 MDHEN, CDR2 SYDVKM. The DNA for the CDR3 is TGTGCCAGCCGGGGGTCTCCCCCCTACACCTTC. Its translation is CASRGSPPYTF.

This clonotype was recorded a few times. V and J are TRBV30 and TRBJ2-5; D tentatively fits TRBD1 or TRBD2 (5 bases each). With 4 bases removed from V and 11 bases from J, the gap between germline ends came to 20 bases. Germline lookup yields CDR1 GTSNPN and CDR2 SVGIG (reference sequence). CDR3 length: 13 residues. The CDR3 here is CAWMKPSGTVQYF. CDR3 DNA: TGTGCCTGGATGAAGCCGAGTGGGACCGTGCAGTACTTC. The full variable domain, in which reference TRBV30 and TRBJ2-5 provide the parts outside the CDR3, is SQTIHQWPATLVQPVGSPLSLECTVEGTSNPNLYWYRQAAGRGLQLLFYSVGIGQISSEVPQNLSASRPQDRQFILSSKKLLLSDSGFYLCAWMKPSGTVQYFGPGTRLLVL.

The chain joins TRBV10-3 to TRBJ1-2, with 7 bases that match TRBD1. V lost 4 bases and J lost 5; bases outside the gene matches: 10. Germline V lookup: CDR1 ENHRY, CDR2 SYGVKD. The CDR3 contains 15 residues. As DNA, the CDR3 is TGTGCCATCAGTGGTGTAGCAGGGGGTAATTATGGCTACACCTTC. Translated: CAISGVAGGNYGYTF.

The gene calls are TRBV6-2 or TRBV6-3 and TRBJ1-4, with D perhaps matching TRBD1 (5 bases). Trimming pared 8 bases from V and 0 bases from J, leaving 10 bases between. Germline V lookup: CDR1 MNHEY, CDR2 SVGEGT. CDR3 length: 14 residues. CDR3 nucleotides: TGTGCCAGCCGAAAGACAGCAACTAATGAAAAACTGTTTTTT. Translation: CASRKTATNEKLFF.

This rearrangement joins TRBV15 to TRBJ1-2; 11 nucleotides agree with TRBD1. Trimming removed 0 bases from V and 8 bases from J; junction bases left unmatched: 5. The germline V gene has CDR1 LNHNV and CDR2 YYDKDF (reference sequence). The length of the CDR3 is 15 residues. In nucleotides, the CDR3 is TGTGCCACCAGCAGAGATGGGACAGGGGGATCCGGCTACACCTTC. Translated, it gives CATSRDGTGGSGYTF.

The chain has TRBV10-3 and TRBJ2-7; 9 bases fit TRBD1. The germline V gene encodes CDR1 ENHRY and CDR2 SYGVKD. CDR3 length: 16 amino acids. J lost 2 bases, V lost 4 bases, and 9 bases had no gene match. CDR3 nucleotides: TGTGCCATCAGTGGGCGCGCCGGGACAGGGACCTACGAGCAGTACTTC. This codes for CAISGRAGTGTYEQYF.

This clonotype has just a few counts. V usage is TRBV6-5 and J usage is TRBJ2-7; D is possibly TRBD1 (6 bases). Trimming took off 6 bases at V and 2 bases at J, with 11 bases between the two ends. Germline V CDR1 and CDR2: MNHEY, SVGAGI. The CDR3 extends over 13 amino acids. The CDR3 nucleotides are TGTGCCAGCAGCTACGACAGGACCTACGAGCAGTACTTC. This translates into CASSYDRTYEQYF.

This clonotype has just a few counts. The rearrangement uses TRBV7-2 and TRBJ2-7; 7 bases are shared with TRBD2. CDR3 length: 13 amino acids. J was trimmed by 3 bases and V by 8 bases; bases with no gene match: 7. CDR1 and CDR2 (germline): SGHTA, FQGNSA. CDR3 loop: CASGGDFNYEQYF. The DNA for the CDR3 is TGTGCCAGCGGGGGGGACTTTAACTACGAGCAGTACTTC.